This T cell receptor beta chain derives from a study of memory CD4+ T cells and cytomegalovirus serostatus. Sequencing used immunoSEQ multiplex PCR; TCRdb keeps in-frame clones, though not all of them. Seen here are around 84,000 clones, 80% observed once, and the top ten hold around 0.78%. Single viable CD3+CD4+CD8-CD45RO+ cells were sorted as the memory CD4+ T cells. Positive selection with CD4 microbeads enriched total CD4+ T cells. This clone was seen a few times. Its antigen is not known. The trim removed 5 bases at V and 8 bases at J, leaving 8 bases unmatched. In germline, CDR1 is SGHVS, CDR2 FQNEAQ. The CDR3 sequence is 13 residues long. Study outcomes and limitations: Suggested: most of the CMV-linked TCR signature lies in CD4+ memory cells.

This receptor was identified in an adult in good health and CMV-seronegative. The source material was memory CD4+ T cells from blood. The rearrangement joins TRBV7-8 to TRBJ1-2; 7 bases map to TRBD1. The CDR3: CASSIHRGSGYTF. The CDR3, as DNA: TGTGCCAGCAGCATCCACAGGGGCAGCGGCTACACCTTC.